Below are 13 T cell receptor beta chains sequenced from a single sample in a study of Graves' ophthalmopathy and Graves' hyperthyroidism (dated by TCRdb to the late 2010s). This sample was sequenced with an Illumina HiSeq 2000. For repertoire sequencing, TCR beta CDR3 regions were amplified from RNA transcripts. The first round of RT-PCR was done with HTBI primers and the Qiagen OneStep RT-PCR kit, and was followed by a second round of multiplex PCR, then size selection and purification. TCRdb redid the processing of the public reads, applying fastp at Q25 and MiXCR, and retained in-frame beta chains. Every CDR3 protein is listed once, alongside the most common genes and DNA of its rows. The sample has around 1,200,000 distinct CDR3 sequences on record, about 38% of them singletons. Together, the top ten hold around 10% of the sample. The sequenced sample was peripheral blood or thyroid tissue (not recorded which). These receptors were collected from an adult man with Graves' hyperthyroidism.

At least ten counts were recorded for this clonotype. The rearrangement links TRBV20-1 to TRBJ1-2, with D maybe TRBD1 (6 bases). CDR3 size: 14 residues. CDR1 is DFQATT, CDR2 SNEGSKA, per germline (reference sequence). Trimming left V 2 bases short and J 8 bases short, with 18 bases between. This chain's CDR3 is CSARTGARVRGYTF. The CDR3 DNA reads TGCAGTGCTAGAACGGGGGCGAGGGTTCGGGGCTACACCTTC.

This clonotype occurred a few times. This chain joins TRBV7-7 and TRBJ1-5; TRBD1 is a possible D gene (6 bases). The ends were cut back, 5 bases at V and 3 bases at J, with 17 bases in the middle. This CDR3 contains 16 residues. CDR1 and CDR2 (germline): SSHAT, FNYEAQ (reference sequence). The CDR3 protein is CASSQVWQGNNQPQHF. The DNA of the CDR3 is TGTGCCAGCAGCCAAGTTTGGCAGGGGAACAATCAGCCCCAGCATTTT.

The genes are TRBV9 and TRBJ1-5; no definite D call. V dropped 6 bases and J dropped 5 bases, with 12 bases sitting between them. Germline CDR1 and CDR2: SGDLS and YYNGEE. The CDR3 is made up of 13 amino acids. The chain's CDR3 is CASNREGYQPQHF. CDR3 in DNA: TGTGCCAGCAACAGAGAAGGTTATCAGCCCCAGCATTTT.

Worth noting for this clonotype: This sequence may be a read error, since a much larger clone differs from it by one base. In nucleotides, the CDR3 is TGTGCCAGCTTACGACAGGGGCTCCCCCTCGAGCAGTACTTC. The encoded protein is CASLRQGLPLEQYF. The gene calls are TRBV2 and TRBJ2-7, with 8 nucleotides matching TRBD1. CDR1 and CDR2 from the germline V gene are SNHLY and FYNNEI. This CDR3 contains 14 residues. Trimming at V came to 8 bases and at J to 6 bases, leaving 12 bases not matched to a gene.

CDR3 sequence: CASGGHAFEKLFF. CDR3 nucleotides: TGTGCCAGCGGGGGACATGCGTTCGAAAAACTGTTTTTT. The chain links TRBV28 to TRBJ1-4; tentatively, D is TRBD1 (6 bases). CDR3 length: 13 residues. Trimming cost V 8 bases and J 8 bases, with 15 bases left between them. Looked up from germline, CDR1 is MDHEN and CDR2 is SYDVKM.

This sequence joins TRBV15 and TRBJ1-1, with 7 bases fitting TRBD1. The CDR3 totals 17 residues. The germline CDR1 and CDR2 sequences are LNHNV and YYDKDF (reference sequence). V lost 3 bases to trimming and J lost 1 base; unmatched junction nucleotides: 11. The CDR3 is CATSSPIDRVQNTEAFF. In nucleotides, the CDR3 is TGTGCCACCAGCAGCCCTATTGACAGGGTCCAGAACACTGAAGCTTTCTTT.

The rearrangement joins TRBV4-3 to TRBJ1-1; D unclear. The CDR3 extends over 15 amino acids. Trimming pared 0 bases from V and 4 bases from J, leaving 12 bases between. Germline lookup yields CDR1 LGHNA and CDR2 YSLEER. The CDR3 loop is CASSQDRVRSTEAFF. The CDR3 DNA follows: TGCGCCAGCAGCCAAGATCGAGTAAGGAGCACTGAAGCTTTCTTT.

This clonotype has more than one count but fewer than ten. The chain has TRBV5-6 and TRBJ1-1; a weak D match, TRBD1 (5 bases). The CDR3 contains 14 residues. CDR1 is SGHDT and CDR2 is YYEEEE in the germline V gene. The V end was cut by 2 bases, the J end by 5 bases, with 13 bases between. Here the CDR3 DNA reads TGTGCCAGCAGCTTTCCAGGGATTAGGACTGAAGCTTTCTTT. It is translated as CASSFPGIRTEAFF.

This clonotype occurred a few times. This chain uses TRBV5-4 with TRBJ2-7, with a weak D call TRBD2 (5 bases). Trimming took 0 bases from V and 3 from J, leaving 16 bases between them. This CDR3 spans 16 amino acids. The germline V gene has CDR1 SGHNT and CDR2 YYREEE (reference sequence). DNA for the CDR3: TGTGCCAGCAGCTTGGGAGGGAGATCCCTGATCTACGAGCAGTACTTC. Its translation: CASSLGGRSLIYEQYF.

This sequence joins TRBV2 and TRBJ1-6; D not resolved. The CDR3 runs 16 residues. Germline loops: CDR1 SNHLY, CDR2 FYNNEI. Trimming took 6 bases from V and 2 from J, leaving 14 bases between them. The CDR3 protein is CASRDRSGTYNSPLHF. For the CDR3, the DNA is TGTGCCAGCAGGGACCGCTCGGGGACCTATAATTCACCCCTCCACTTT.

At least ten counts were recorded for this clonotype. J is TRBJ1-4 and V is TRBV7-8, with 8 bases fitting TRBD1. Per germline, CDR1 SGHVS and CDR2 FQNEAQ. The ends lost 6 bases at V and 7 bases at J; junction bases unmatched: 10. The CDR3 length is 15 residues. Here the CDR3 reads CASRSQGQAGEKLFF. The CDR3 DNA sequence: TGTGCCAGCAGGTCCCAGGGACAGGCTGGTGAAAAACTGTTTTTT. Variable domain in full (rest from reference TRBV7-8 and TRBJ1-4): GAGVSQSPRYKVAKRGQDVALRCDPISGHVSLFWYQQALGQGPEFLTYFQNEAQLDKSGLPSDRFFAERPEGSVSTLKIQRTQQEDSAVYLCASRSQGQAGEKLFFGSGTQLSVL.

This clonotype has a count of ten or more. This rearrangement joins TRBV12-3 or TRBV12-4 to TRBJ1-2; 11 bases map to TRBD1. J gave up 8 bases and V 4 bases, and 12 bases lay outside the gene matches. The CDR3 extends over 16 amino acids. CDR3 in amino acids: CASSSTDRTGGLGYTF. The CDR3 DNA follows: TGTGCCAGCAGTTCGACCGACCGGACAGGGGGCTTGGGCTACACCTTC.

The table lists this clonotype with a count of one. It may be a read error: a sequence one base away is much more abundant. The rearrangement joins TRBV4-3 to TRBJ2-5; 10 bases are a match to TRBD1. Germline loops: CDR1 LGHNA, CDR2 YSLEER. The CDR3 loop spans 15 amino acids. CDR3 DNA: TGCGCCGGCAGCCAACGGGGGACAGGGGAAGAGACCCAGTACTTC. It specifies CAGSQRGTGEETQYF.